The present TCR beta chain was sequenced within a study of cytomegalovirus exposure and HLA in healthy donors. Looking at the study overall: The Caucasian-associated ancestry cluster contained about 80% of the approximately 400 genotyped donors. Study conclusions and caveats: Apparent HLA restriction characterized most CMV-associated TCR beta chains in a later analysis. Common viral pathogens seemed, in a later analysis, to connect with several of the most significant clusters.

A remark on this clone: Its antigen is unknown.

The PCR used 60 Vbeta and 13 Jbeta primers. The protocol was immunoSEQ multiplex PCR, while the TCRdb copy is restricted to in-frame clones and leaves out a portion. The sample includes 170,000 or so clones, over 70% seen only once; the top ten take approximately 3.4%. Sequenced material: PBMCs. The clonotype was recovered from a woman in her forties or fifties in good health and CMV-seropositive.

The CDR3 loop reads CATWDTLAKNIQYF. CDR3 coding DNA: TGTGCCACTTGGGACACCCTAGCCAAAAACATTCAGTACTTC. The chain employs TRBV6-5 and TRBJ2-4; D is possibly TRBD1 (6 bases). The CDR3 has 14 amino acids. The germline V gene has CDR1 MNHEY and CDR2 SVGAGI. With 10 bases removed from V and 0 bases from J, the gap between germline ends came to 13 bases.